This T cell receptor beta chain was recorded in a study of response to subunit inactivated influenza vaccine. Study results and caveats: A suggestion made by the authors is that each seasonal influenza vaccination recruits few new T cells.

From the RT-PCR reads, TCRdb called clonotypes with MiXCR, one entry per CDR3 protein. Counted here are around 650,000 distinct CDR3 sequences, about a sixth occurring once; the ten biggest clones make up about 9.9%. This clonotype was seen a handful of times. Its antigen is currently unknown. This sequence originates from a man between 45 and 60 years old who received an inactivated influenza vaccine. The sequenced sample was PBMCs from blood, obtained roughly 12 days after vaccination.

This chain's CDR3 is CASSVNRGGGNQPQHF. In DNA, the CDR3 is TGTGCCAGCAGTGTGAATCGGGGGGGAGGCAATCAGCCCCAGCATTTT. The V and J genes are TRBV6-1 and TRBJ1-5; perhaps TRBD1 as D (5 bases). The V end was cut by 4 bases, the J end by 2 bases, with 15 bases between. CDR3 length: 16 amino acids. Per germline, CDR1 MNHNS and CDR2 SASEGT.